The TCR beta chain described here comes from a study of blood T cell repertoires in COVID-19. For the study at large: PBMCs, B-cell-depleted T cells, or T cells provided the cDNA or gDNA that made up the material.

The CDR3 totals 15 residues. V was pared by 6 bases and J by 0 bases, with 4 bases of the junction left unmatched. Per germline, CDR1 KGHSH and CDR2 LQKENI. Per the study methods: It was from reference gene primer amplification that nucleated cell counts were estimated. Profiling relied on immunoSEQ multiplex PCR, and the TCRdb table lists in-frame clones only, not all of them. V and J calls and clone size are given by that table; D and trimming were obtained from the DNA. The data contain about 50,000 clones, approximately 89% of them seen just once; the ten biggest clones take up 10% to 15%. The sequence derives from a human donor with active COVID-19. The donor label of this sample is uncertain. The rearrangement joins TRBV18 to TRBJ2-3; 9 nucleotides line up with TRBD2. Source material: peripheral blood. CDR3 bases: TGTGCCAGCTCGCTAGCGGGGCCTAGCACAGATACGCAGTATTTT. This gives the protein CASSLAGPSTDTQYF.